Each of the 14 T cell receptor beta chains below was sequenced from the same sample in a study of cytomegalovirus exposure and HLA in healthy donors. The PCR employed 60 Vbeta primers together with 13 Jbeta primers. Repertoires were generated with immunoSEQ multiplex PCR, while TCRdb's copy carries only in-frame clones and drops some. The table records about 90,000 clones, roughly 71% of them present only once. Sequencing was performed on PBMCs. These receptors all come from a young woman in good health and CMV-seropositive.

The chain is built from TRBV27 and TRBJ2-7, with TRBD1 as a possible D gene (7 bases). V lost 6 bases and J lost 3, with 27 bases in between. The CDR3 runs to 18 residues. CDR1 is MNHEY, CDR2 SMNVEV, per germline (reference sequence). The CDR3 sequence is CASRNRGEHLEGGYEQYF. The CDR3, as DNA: TGTGCCAGCAGGAACAGGGGAGAACATCTGGAGGGAGGCTACGAGCAGTACTTC.

The chain is built from TRBV2 and TRBJ2-7; the match to TRBD2 covers 7 bases. V shed 8 bases, J shed 1 base, and the junction held 8 bases outside the gene matches. The CDR3 loop spans 14 amino acids. CDR1 and CDR2 from the germline V gene are SNHLY and FYNNEI. The CDR3 DNA sequence: TGTGCCAGCTCAATAGGACTAGTTTCCTACGAGCAGTACTTC. Translation: CASSIGLVSYEQYF. Together with reference TRBV2 and TRBJ2-7, the CDR3 gives the full variable domain: EPEVTQTPSHQVTQMGQEVILRCVPISNHLYFYWYRQILGQKVEFLVSFYNNEISEKSEIFDDQFSVERPDGSNFTLKIRSTKLEDSAMYFCASSIGLVSYEQYFGPGTRLTVT.

The rearrangement joins TRBV7-2 to TRBJ2-7, with 11 positions matching TRBD2. The CDR3 contains 15 residues. V shed 4 bases and J 5 bases; nucleotides not matched to a gene: 7. From germline, CDR1 is SGHTA and CDR2 FQGNSA. In DNA form, the CDR3 reads TGTGCCAGCAGCTCCCTAGCGGGGGGACCTCACGAGCAGTACTTC. Translating it yields CASSSLAGGPHEQYF.

The chain has TRBV28 and TRBJ2-5; 9 bases are shared with TRBD2. The J segment lost 4 bases and the V segment lost 6 bases, leaving 9 bases of the junction unmatched. Germline loops: CDR1 MDHEN, CDR2 SYDVKM. This CDR3 has 15 amino acids. CDR3 sequence reads: CASRGTSRGRETQYF. CDR3 DNA sequence: TGTGCCAGCAGGGGGACTAGCCGAGGTAGAGAGACCCAGTACTTC.

The chain joins TRBV19 to TRBJ1-5; TRBD1 matches 7 bases. Unmatched junction bases numbered 5, after V lost 2 bases and J lost 4 bases. The CDR3 spans 15 residues. In germline, CDR1 is LNHDA, CDR2 SQIVND (reference sequence). The chain's CDR3 is CASSIIKTGNQPQHF. The CDR3 DNA sequence: TGTGCCAGTAGTATAATAAAGACAGGGAATCAGCCCCAGCATTTT. Combining the CDR3 with reference TRBV19 and TRBJ1-5 gives the whole variable domain DGGITQSPKYLFRKEGQNVTLSCEQNLNHDAMYWYRQDPGQGLRLIYYSQIVNDFQKGDIAEGYSVSREKKESFPLTVTSAQKNPTAFYLCASSIIKTGNQPQHFGDGTRLSIL.

V gene TRBV5-1 combines with J gene TRBJ1-2; TRBD1 matches 10 bases. The CDR3 sequence is 14 residues long. Germline CDR1 and CDR2: SGHRS and YFSETQ. Trimming cost V 4 bases and J 5 bases; bases outside gene matches: 5. CDR3 DNA sequence: TGCGCCAGCAGCGTCGGGACAGGGGTATATGGCTACACCTTC. Encoded protein: CASSVGTGVYGYTF.

The V and J genes are TRBV7-6 and TRBJ2-1, with TRBD2 matching 7 bases. Germline V gene lookup returns CDR1 SGHVS and CDR2 FNYEAQ. With V trimmed by 5 bases and J by 7 bases, 17 bases remained unmatched. The CDR3 is made up of 17 amino acids. The CDR3 DNA follows: TGTGCCAGCAGCGGCCCGGGGAAGCGGGATGTTGGTAATGAGCAGTTCTTC. This gives the protein CASSGPGKRDVGNEQFF. Full variable domain (missing parts from reference TRBV7-6 and TRBJ2-1): GAGVSQSPRYKVTKRGQDVALRCDPISGHVSLYWYRQALGQGPEFLTYFNYEAQQDKSGLPNDRFSAERPEGSISTLTIQRTEQRDSAMYRCASSGPGKRDVGNEQFFGPGTRLTVL.

The V and J genes are TRBV6-1 and TRBJ2-7; the D gene is possibly TRBD2 (5 bases). From germline, CDR1 is MNHNS and CDR2 SASEGT. V lost 2 bases to trimming and J lost 4 bases, with 9 bases between them. CDR3 length: 13 amino acids. The DNA of the CDR3 is TGTGCCAGCAGTGAATCCCGGACTTACGAGCAGTACTTC. Residues: CASSESRTYEQYF.

The V and J genes are TRBV11-2 and TRBJ1-4; tentative D call: TRBD1 (6 bases). This CDR3 has 15 amino acids. Trimming removed 5 bases from V and 6 bases from J, with 16 bases in between. The germline gives CDR1 SGHAT, CDR2 FQNNGV. CDR3 nucleotides: TGTGCCAGCAGCCAGGGGACATTCCAGGATGAAAAACTGTTTTTT. Its translation: CASSQGTFQDEKLFF.

The chain links TRBV6-1 to TRBJ1-2, with D possibly being TRBD1 (6 bases). This CDR3 spans 15 amino acids. Germline-derived CDR1 and CDR2 are MNHNS and SASEGT. Trimming pared 6 bases from V and 7 bases from J, leaving 21 bases between. The CDR3 protein is CASRETPDSYGGYTF. The CDR3 bases are TGTGCCAGCAGAGAAACCCCGGACAGCTACGGTGGCTACACCTTC.

The chain couples TRBV19 to TRBJ1-1, with D perhaps TRBD1 (5 bases). The germline V gene encodes CDR1 LNHDA and CDR2 SQIVND (reference sequence). The CDR3 is 14 residues long. The germline V and J ends were trimmed by 2 bases and 1 base, with 8 bases remaining between them. CDR3 sequence (DNA): TGTGCCAGTAGTATAAACGGGGGGAACACTGAAGCTTTCTTT. Protein: CASSINGGNTEAFF.

The chain recombines TRBV6-6 with TRBJ2-7; 7 nucleotides line up with TRBD1. V lost 6 bases to trimming and J lost 2 bases; unmatched junction nucleotides: 7. CDR1 and CDR2 from the germline V gene are MNHNY and SVGAGI (reference sequence). The CDR3 consists of 14 residues. CDR3 sequence: CASRPRDSAYEQYF. The CDR3 DNA sequence: TGTGCCAGCAGACCCCGGGACAGTGCCTACGAGCAGTACTTC.

V is TRBV7-6 and J is TRBJ2-5; D not certain. CDR1 and CDR2 from the germline V gene are SGHVS and FNYEAQ. There are 12 residues in the CDR3. With 5 bases removed from V and 4 bases from J, the gap between germline ends came to 8 bases. The CDR3 nucleotides are TGTGCCAGCAGCCCTCCTAGAGAGACCCAGTACTTC. As protein: CASSPPRETQYF. The entire variable domain, with the rest obtained from reference TRBV7-6 and TRBJ2-5, is as follows: GAGVSQSPRYKVTKRGQDVALRCDPISGHVSLYWYRQALGQGPEFLTYFNYEAQQDKSGLPNDRFSAERPEGSISTLTIQRTEQRDSAMYRCASSPPRETQYFGPGTRLLVL.

The chain combines TRBV29-1 with TRBJ1-5; a possible D gene is TRBD1 (5 bases). Germline lookup yields CDR1 SQVTM and CDR2 ANQGSEA. V dropped 6 bases and J dropped 5 bases, with 17 bases sitting between them. The CDR3 runs 14 residues. The CDR3 nucleotides read TGCAGCGTCGGGGGGGGTAGACTCGATCAGCCCCAGCATTTT. Residues: CSVGGGRLDQPQHF.